This T cell receptor beta chain was retrieved from a study of cytomegalovirus exposure and HLA in healthy donors. Study summary: Later analysis reported that the 120 validation repertoires shared the platform of the roughly 710 first-cohort repertoires. Findings and limits, study-wide: The tendency of first-cohort TCR clusters to co-occur in the 100 to 150 validation repertoires was identified by a subsequent analysis. Cytomegalovirus association was listed for 170 or so TCR beta chains.

As concerns this clone: Its antigen is unidentified.

The CDR3 totals 14 residues. CDR1 SGHRS and CDR2 YFSETQ come from the germline V gene. V was pared by 4 bases and J by 3 bases, with 6 bases of the junction left unmatched. Sequenced by immunoSEQ multiplex PCR; TCRdb stores in-frame clones only, minus some. The data hold some 130,000 clones, with about 94% observed a single time. The source of this sequence is a young man in good health and CMV-seropositive. The sample comprised PBMCs. The V call is TRBV5-1, the J call TRBJ1-2; 7 nucleotides align to TRBD1. The CDR3 DNA reads TGCGCCAGCAGCCCGTGGGACAGCGACTATGGCTACACCTTC. This codes for CASSPWDSDYGYTF. The complete variable domain, with remaining parts taken from reference TRBV5-1 and TRBJ1-2, reads KAGVTQTPRYLIKTRGQQVTLSCSPISGHRSVSWYQQTPGQGLQFLFEYFSETQRNKGNFPGRFSGRQFSNSRSEMNVSTLELGDSALYLCASSPWDSDYGYTFGSGTRLTVV.